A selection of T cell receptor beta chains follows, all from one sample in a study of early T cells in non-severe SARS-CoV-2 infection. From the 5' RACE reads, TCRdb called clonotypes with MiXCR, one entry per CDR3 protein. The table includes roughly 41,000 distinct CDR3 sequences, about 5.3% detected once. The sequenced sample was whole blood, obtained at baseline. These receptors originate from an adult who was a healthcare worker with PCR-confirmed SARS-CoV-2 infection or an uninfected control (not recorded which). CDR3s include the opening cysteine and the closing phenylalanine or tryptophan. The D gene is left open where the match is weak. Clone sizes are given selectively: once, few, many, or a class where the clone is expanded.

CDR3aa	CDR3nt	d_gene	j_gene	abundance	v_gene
CASSSPLVAEQYF	TGTGCCAGCAGCAGCCCCCTAGTGGCCGAGCAGTACTTC	-	TRBJ2-7	few	TRBV7-2
CASSKGGEQFF	TGTGCCAGCAGCAAAGGGGGTGAGCAGTTCTTC	-	TRBJ2-1	few	TRBV7-7
CASSQFGTSGRNEQFF	TGTGCCAGCAGCCAATTCGGGACTAGCGGGAGAAATGAGCAGTTCTTC	TRBD2	TRBJ2-1	many	TRBV11-2
CAVSGGGWYEQYF	TGTGCCGTATCCGGAGGGGGCTGGTACGAGCAGTACTTC	-	TRBJ2-7	many	TRBV7-9
CASSPGLDENEQFF	TGTGCCAGCAGCCCCGGACTAGACGAGAATGAGCAGTTCTTC	TRBD2	TRBJ2-1	few	TRBV7-9
CASSQSGRQYNEQFF	TGTGCCAGCAGCCAGAGCGGGAGACAATACAATGAGCAGTTCTTC	TRBD2	TRBJ2-1	few	TRBV5-4
CASRGGQGLYEQYF	TGTGCCAGCAGAGGGGGACAGGGACTCTACGAGCAGTACTTC	TRBD1	TRBJ2-7	many	TRBV25-1
CASSRSAKNIQYF	TGCGCCAGCAGCCGGTCAGCCAAAAACATTCAGTACTTC	-	TRBJ2-4	-	TRBV5-1
CASSLGMKGGNTEAFF	TGTGCCAGCAGCTTGGGGATGAAAGGGGGGAACACTGAAGCTTTCTTT	-	TRBJ1-1	many	TRBV7-9
CAIGTGGGQETQYF	TGTGCCATCGGGACAGGAGGTGGTCAAGAGACCCAGTACTTC	TRBD1	TRBJ2-5	-	TRBV28
CASTGQASYNSPLHF	TGTGCCAGCACGGGACAGGCGTCCTATAATTCACCCCTCCACTTT	TRBD1	TRBJ1-6	many	TRBV25-1
CASSLIGNSNQPQHF	TGTGCCAGCAGCTTAATCGGGAATAGCAATCAGCCCCAGCATTTT	-	TRBJ1-5	-	TRBV7-2
CSARDRELAGVLAHEQYF	TGCAGTGCTAGAGATCGGGAACTAGCGGGAGTTCTTGCCCACGAGCAGTACTTC	TRBD2	TRBJ2-7	many	TRBV20-1
CASSPGRTGDRGYGYTF	TGTGCCAGCAGTCCCGGCCGGACAGGGGACCGGGGCTATGGCTACACCTTC	TRBD1	TRBJ1-2	many	TRBV28
CASSFSGTDSTDTQYF	TGTGCCAGCAGTTTTTCCGGGACAGATAGCACAGATACGCAGTATTTT	TRBD1	TRBJ2-3	many	TRBV28
CASQTGVNEKLFF	TGTGCCAGCCAGACAGGAGTTAATGAAAAACTGTTTTTT	-	TRBJ1-4	many	TRBV6-1
CASSPEQGKGTEAFF	TGTGCCAGCTCACCAGAACAGGGGAAAGGCACTGAAGCTTTCTTT	TRBD1	TRBJ1-1	many	TRBV18
CASSYLGLAGLYEQYF	TGTGCCAGCAGTTACTTAGGACTAGCGGGGTTATACGAGCAGTACTTC	TRBD2	TRBJ2-7	many	TRBV6-6
CSASWTSGRAGMYIQYF	TGCAGTGCTAGCTGGACTAGCGGGAGGGCCGGGATGTACATTCAGTACTTC	TRBD2	TRBJ2-4	few	TRBV20-1
CASSKTPLTDTQYF	TGTGCCAGCAGTAAGACTCCCCTCACAGATACGCAGTATTTT	-	TRBJ2-3	-	TRBV28
CASSYERGDYGYTF	TGTGCCAGCAGTTACGAGAGGGGGGACTATGGCTACACCTTC	-	TRBJ1-2	many	TRBV6-5
CASSSGQSEAFF	TGTGCCAGCAGCTCCGGACAGAGTGAAGCTTTCTTT	-	TRBJ1-1	many	TRBV28
CASSNSGVGNRHEQYF	TGTGCCAGCAGCAACAGCGGGGTGGGAAACCGACACGAGCAGTACTTC	TRBD2	TRBJ2-7	-	TRBV6-5
CASSLRGMGGSYTQETQYF	TGTGCCAGCAGCTTAAGGGGCATGGGCGGGAGTTACACCCAAGAGACCCAGTACTTC	TRBD2	TRBJ2-5	many	TRBV7-9
CASSSMTNYNEQFF	TGTGCCAGCAGCAGCATGACTAACTACAATGAGCAGTTCTTC	-	TRBJ2-1	many	TRBV11-2
CAWSNGGNEQYF	TGTGCCTGGAGCAACGGGGGGAACGAGCAGTACTTC	TRBD2	TRBJ2-7	-	TRBV30
CSARKSGTEIYEQYF	TGCAGTGCTAGAAAAAGTGGGACAGAAATCTACGAGCAGTACTTC	TRBD1	TRBJ2-7	many	TRBV20-1
CASSRQESSYEQYF	TGTGCCAGCAGCCGACAGGAAAGCTCCTACGAGCAGTACTTC	-	TRBJ2-7	many	TRBV11-2
CASSLRASGSTETQYF	TGTGCCAGCAGCTTGAGGGCTAGCGGAAGTACGGAGACCCAGTACTTC	TRBD2	TRBJ2-5	medium-sized	TRBV11-3
CSATTGGRAQNEQFF	TGCAGTGCTACGACGGGCGGGAGGGCCCAAAATGAGCAGTTCTTC	TRBD2	TRBJ2-1	-	TRBV20-1
CASSVYARDINEQFF	TGTGCCAGCAGCGTCTACGCCCGGGACATCAATGAGCAGTTCTTC	-	TRBJ2-1	many	TRBV7-6
CAASGTDYEQYF	TGTGCCGCCTCCGGGACCGACTACGAGCAGTACTTC	-	TRBJ2-7	many	TRBV10-3
CASSHGRQGPGANVLTF	TGTGCCAGCAGTCACGGTAGACAGGGACCTGGGGCCAACGTCCTGACTTTC	TRBD1	TRBJ2-6	many	TRBV12-3/TRBV12-4
CASSNGTGWEEKLFF	TGTGCCAGCAGCAACGGGACAGGGTGGGAGGAAAAACTGTTTTTT	TRBD1	TRBJ1-4	many	TRBV11-2
CASSYSLLNNEQFF	TGTGCCAGCAGTTACTCGTTGCTAAACAATGAGCAGTTCTTC	-	TRBJ2-1	many	TRBV6-5
CSARVGRIDTGELFF	TGCAGTGCTAGAGTTGGAAGGATCGACACCGGGGAGCTGTTTTTT	-	TRBJ2-2	many	TRBV20-1
CASSQGAGTANNEQFF	TGTGCCAGCAGCCAGGGGGCCGGGACTGCGAACAATGAGCAGTTCTTC	TRBD1	TRBJ2-1	many	TRBV5-6
CASSHRRTGGDEQYF	TGTGCCAGCAGCCATCGCCGGACAGGGGGGGACGAGCAGTACTTC	TRBD1	TRBJ2-7	few	TRBV3-1
CASSQDSSYEQYF	TGTGCCAGCAGTCAGGACAGTTCCTACGAGCAGTACTTC	-	TRBJ2-7	many	TRBV27
CASSPQGGSSYGYTF	TGTGCCAGCAGTCCCCAGGGGGGCTCCTCCTATGGCTACACCTTC	TRBD1	TRBJ1-2	many	TRBV12-3/TRBV12-4
CSASRILGAYEQYF	TGCAGTGCTTCCCGGATTTTGGGGGCCTACGAGCAGTACTTC	-	TRBJ2-7	many	TRBV20-1
CASSRSSGAQTEAFF	TGTGCCAGCAGCAGAAGCTCAGGAGCACAGACTGAAGCTTTCTTT	-	TRBJ1-1	many	TRBV14
CSAGPWPSGNTIYF	TGCAGTGCTGGACCCTGGCCTTCTGGAAACACCATATATTTT	-	TRBJ1-3	few	TRBV20-1
CSAAREGLAGDTQYF	TGCAGTGCCGCCCGAGAGGGACTAGCGGGAGATACGCAGTATTTT	TRBD2	TRBJ2-3	many	TRBV20-1
CASSLQTGGQETQYF	TGTGCCAGCAGTCTACAAACAGGGGGCCAGGAGACCCAGTACTTC	TRBD1	TRBJ2-5	many	TRBV27
CASSSGEGAEETQYF	TGTGCCAGCAGCTCAGGGGAGGGGGCCGAAGAGACCCAGTACTTC	-	TRBJ2-5	-	TRBV12-3/TRBV12-4
CSVAWGFGTEAFF	TGCAGCGTTGCGTGGGGTTTTGGCACTGAAGCTTTCTTT	-	TRBJ1-1	many	TRBV29-1
CASSPEAGGPGSYNEQFF	TGTGCCAGCTCACCTGAAGCGGGAGGGCCGGGGTCCTACAATGAGCAGTTCTTC	TRBD2	TRBJ2-1	many	TRBV18
CASSSGPIPQPQHF	TGTGCCAGCAGTTCCGGGCCGATCCCACAGCCCCAGCATTTT	-	TRBJ1-5	many	TRBV6-5
CSVEGTGGHEQYF	TGCAGCGTTGAGGGGACAGGGGGCCACGAGCAGTACTTC	TRBD1	TRBJ2-7	many	TRBV29-1